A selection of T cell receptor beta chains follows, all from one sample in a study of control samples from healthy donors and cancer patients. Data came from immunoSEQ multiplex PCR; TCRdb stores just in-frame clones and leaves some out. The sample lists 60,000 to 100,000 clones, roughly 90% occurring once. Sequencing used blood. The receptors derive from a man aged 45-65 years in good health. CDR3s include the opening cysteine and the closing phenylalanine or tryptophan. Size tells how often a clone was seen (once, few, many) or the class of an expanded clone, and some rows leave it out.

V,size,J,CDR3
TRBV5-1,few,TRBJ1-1,CASSMGQGITEAFF
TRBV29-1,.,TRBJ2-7,CSVEGAGDEQYF
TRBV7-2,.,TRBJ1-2,CASSLSRGTDGYTF
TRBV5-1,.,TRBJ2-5,CASSWDPGRETQYF
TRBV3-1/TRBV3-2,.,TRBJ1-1,CASSHGSRRNTEAFF
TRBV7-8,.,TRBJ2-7,CATLSDRDRAREQYF
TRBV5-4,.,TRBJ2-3,CASSYTDTQYF
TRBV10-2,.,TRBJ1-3,CASSGPPTASGNTIYF
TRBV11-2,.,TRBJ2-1,CASSHVTVVNEQFF
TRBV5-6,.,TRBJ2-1,CASSSGGQTYNEQFF
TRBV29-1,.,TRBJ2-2,CSVEGEPRTGELFF
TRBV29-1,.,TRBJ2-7,CSVVAINYEQYF
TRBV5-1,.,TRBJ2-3,CASSSRPGDLTREDTQYF
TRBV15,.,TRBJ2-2,CATSRGGVGLAGGTGELFF
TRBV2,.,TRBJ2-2,CASTEWERGELFF
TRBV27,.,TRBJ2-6,CASSLSISGLGANVLTF
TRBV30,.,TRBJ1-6,CAWSVLTGANSPLHF
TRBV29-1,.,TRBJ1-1,CSTRTGATEAFF
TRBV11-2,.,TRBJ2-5,CASGPPAQETQYF